Presented here are 29 T cell receptor beta chains from one specimen sequenced in a study of blood T cell repertoires in COVID-19. Here immunoSEQ multiplex PCR was the method, and the copy in TCRdb shows in-frame clones only, minus some. The sample shows approximately 240,000 clones, roughly 90% of them seen only once. Sequenced: PBMCs or T cells enriched from blood (not recorded which). Every receptor here comes from a woman under 40 with acute COVID-19.

The V gene is TRBV6-5, the J gene TRBJ1-1; TRBD1 is a possible D gene (5 bases). The CDR3 runs to 11 residues. Trimming removed 8 bases from V and 3 bases from J, with 7 bases in between. Germline CDR1 and CDR2: MNHEY and SVGAGI. This chain's CDR3 is CASGGDTEAFF. The CDR3 bases are TGTGCCAGCGGGGGGGACACTGAAGCTTTCTTT.

The chain joins TRBV10-1 to TRBJ1-1, with D possibly TRBD1 on 6 matching bases. The CDR3 contains 13 residues. Trimming left V 2 bases short and J 4 bases short, with 8 bases between. Germline assignment: CDR1 WNHNN and CDR2 SYGVQD (reference sequence). The CDR3, as DNA: TGCGCCAGCAGTGAGCAGGGGCTCACTGAAGCTTTCTTT. Residues: CASSEQGLTEAFF.

This rearrangement joins TRBV4-1 to TRBJ2-5; 12 bases line up with TRBD2. The CDR3 length is 18 residues. CDR1 and CDR2 from the germline V gene are MGHRA and YSYEKL. With V trimmed by 3 bases and J by 5 bases, 13 bases remained unmatched. CDR3 amino acids: CASSQEGLAGWYGETQYF. Written as DNA, the CDR3 is TGCGCCAGCAGCCAGGAAGGACTAGCGGGATGGTATGGGGAGACCCAGTACTTC.

CDR3 sequence: CASSESGAGRNYGYTF. Written as DNA, the CDR3 is TGTGCCAGCAGTGAATCGGGAGCAGGGCGTAACTATGGCTACACCTTC. This rearrangement joins TRBV6-1 to TRBJ1-2, with D maybe TRBD1 (5 bases). The germline gives CDR1 MNHNS, CDR2 SASEGT. V shed 2 bases and J shed 1 base, with 14 bases lying between them. CDR3 length: 16 amino acids.

Only a few counts were recorded for this clone. The chain recombines TRBV7-3 with TRBJ2-7; D is possibly TRBD1 (6 bases). Germline loops: CDR1 SGHTA, CDR2 FQGTGA. Trimming left V 5 bases short and J 2 bases short, with 16 bases between. The CDR3 is made up of 15 amino acids. The CDR3 sequence: CASSPRPGQPYEQYF. CDR3 nucleotides: TGTGCCAGCAGCCCCCGCCCTGGACAGCCCTACGAGCAGTACTTC.

The chain carries TRBV3-1 (or the pseudogene TRBV3-2) and TRBJ2-1, with D possibly being TRBD2 (6 bases). This CDR3 is 16 amino acids long. CDR1 LGHDT and CDR2 YNNKEL come from the germline V gene (reference sequence). V was clipped by 5 bases and J by 1 base, with 15 bases between them. CDR3 protein: CASSGPTGRSYNEQFF. The CDR3 DNA is TGTGCCAGCAGCGGACCTACTGGGAGGTCCTACAATGAGCAGTTCTTC.

The J gene is TRBJ2-7, the V gene TRBV3-1 (or the pseudogene TRBV3-2); 9 bases agree with TRBD2. Unmatched junction bases numbered 4, after V lost 0 bases and J lost 4 bases. From germline, CDR1 is LGHDT and CDR2 YNNKEL (reference sequence). The CDR3 length is 15 residues. Here the CDR3 reads CASSQDPGLAYEQYF. In DNA form, the CDR3 reads TGTGCCAGCAGCCAAGACCCGGGACTAGCTTACGAGCAGTACTTC.

V is TRBV6-2 or TRBV6-3 and J is TRBJ1-3, with 7 bases fitting TRBD1. Germline V gene sequence: CDR1 MNHEY, CDR2 SVGEGT. V shed 2 bases, J shed 2 bases, and the junction held 6 bases outside the gene matches. The CDR3 spans 16 residues. CDR3 amino acids: CASSYRQGPPGNTIYF. As DNA, the CDR3 is TGTGCCAGCAGTTACCGACAGGGACCGCCTGGAAACACCATATATTTT.

The chain joins TRBV7-8 to TRBJ2-7; D is uncertain. The CDR3 sequence is 13 residues long. The germline CDR1 and CDR2 sequences are SGHVS and FQNEAQ. The germline V and J ends were trimmed by 6 bases and 3 bases, with 12 bases remaining between them. The CDR3 region is CASRREIYYEQYF. As DNA, the CDR3 is TGTGCCAGCAGGCGAGAGATCTACTACGAGCAGTACTTC.

The rearrangement links TRBV15 to TRBJ2-5; the D is unclear. CDR1 is LNHNV, CDR2 YYDKDF, per germline (reference sequence). V was shortened by 0 bases and J by 4 bases, with 15 bases between the two germline ends. This CDR3 region has 16 residues. CDR3 sequence (DNA): TGTGCCACCAGCAGAGAAGTTACTGTGAGTGGAGAGACCCAGTACTTC. Translated, it gives CATSREVTVSGETQYF.

The V and J genes are TRBV6-2 or TRBV6-3 and TRBJ1-5, with 8 bases aligning to TRBD1. With 0 bases clipped from V and 2 bases from J, the junction kept 12 bases outside the gene matches. Germline V CDR1 and CDR2: MNHEY, SVGEGT. The CDR3 totals 19 residues. CDR3 DNA sequence: TGTGCCAGCAGTTACTCGAATGCAGGGGGCCCGTCGGGCAATCAGCCCCAGCATTTT. This gives the protein CASSYSNAGGPSGNQPQHF.

The chain uses TRBV6-1 and TRBJ2-1; 11 bases are a match to TRBD2. CDR1 and CDR2 (germline): MNHNS, SASEGT. V trimming: 4 bases; J trimming: 4 bases; junction bases outside the gene matches: 0. The CDR3 runs to 14 residues. Here the CDR3 reads CASSGLAGYNEQFF. The CDR3 DNA is TGTGCCAGCAGTGGACTAGCGGGGTACAATGAGCAGTTCTTC.

The rearrangement links TRBV30 to TRBJ2-7; 10 positions match TRBD1. Germline values: CDR1 GTSNPN, CDR2 SVGIG (reference sequence). The CDR3 runs to 14 residues. Trimming took 5 bases from V and 4 from J; bases not matched to a gene: 8. This chain's CDR3 is CAWGTGTGEYEQYF. The CDR3 nucleotides read TGTGCCTGGGGAACCGGGACAGGGGAGTACGAGCAGTACTTC.

The chain links TRBV5-1 to TRBJ1-2, with D perhaps TRBD1 (5 bases). The germline V and J ends were trimmed by 3 bases and 5 bases, with 17 bases remaining between them. CDR1 is SGHRS and CDR2 is YFSETQ in the germline V gene. This CDR3 contains 15 residues. CDR3 protein: CASSSQGGSGYGYTF. The CDR3 coding sequence is TGCGCCAGCAGCTCCCAGGGAGGGAGTGGGTATGGCTACACCTTC.

The chain recombines TRBV28 with TRBJ2-3; 9 nucleotides match TRBD1. Germline V CDR1 and CDR2: MDHEN, SYDVKM. There are 18 residues in the CDR3. V was clipped by 3 bases and J by 1 base; unmatched bases: 11. CDR3 coding DNA: TGTGCCAGCAGTTTTTACAGGGGGCTAACTAGCGGCACAGATACGCAGTATTTT. It specifies CASSFYRGLTSGTDTQYF.

This chain links TRBV28 with TRBJ1-2; D is perhaps TRBD1 (6 bases). The CDR3 is 18 amino acids. Germline-derived CDR1 and CDR2 are MDHEN and SYDVKM. V lost 4 bases and J 0 bases, leaving 21 bases between the germline ends. The CDR3 loop is CASSSLWGQGRANYGYTF. In nucleotides, the CDR3 is TGTGCCAGCAGTTCCCTTTGGGGGCAGGGCAGAGCTAACTATGGCTACACCTTC.

The chain has TRBV6-2 or TRBV6-3 and TRBJ2-7, with 8 positions matching TRBD2. This CDR3 has 15 residues. Trimming cost V 6 bases and J 3 bases; bases outside gene matches: 10. Germline lookup yields CDR1 MNHEY and CDR2 SVGEGT. The CDR3 bases are TGTGCCAGCAGCCTACTAGAGCGGGAGTTCTACGAGCAGTACTTC. Translation: CASSLLEREFYEQYF.

The chain joins TRBV5-1 to TRBJ2-7; D uncertain. The V and J ends lost 0 bases and 5 bases respectively, with 12 bases between them. The CDR3 runs to 14 residues. Germline V gives CDR1 SGHRS, CDR2 YFSETQ. The CDR3 DNA reads TGCGCCAGCAGCTTGGATGGGCCTCGGAACGAGCAGTACTTC. Translation gives CASSLDGPRNEQYF. The variable domain in full, with the rest retrieved from reference TRBV5-1 and TRBJ2-7, is KAGVTQTPRYLIKTRGQQVTLSCSPISGHRSVSWYQQTPGQGLQFLFEYFSETQRNKGNFPGRFSGRQFSNSRSEMNVSTLELGDSALYLCASSLDGPRNEQYFGPGTRLTVT.

The CDR3 DNA sequence: TGTGCCAGCAGCTTAGACGGACAGTCTAACTATGGCTACACCTTC. As protein: CASSLDGQSNYGYTF. J is TRBJ1-2 and V is TRBV7-9, with D perhaps TRBD1 (6 bases). The CDR3 covers 15 residues. V was clipped by 1 base and J by 0 bases, with 9 bases between them. Germline V gene lookup returns CDR1 SEHNR and CDR2 FQNEAQ (reference sequence).

This chain joins TRBV25-1 and TRBJ1-1; TRBD1 aligns across 9 bases. CDR1 and CDR2 (germline): MGHDK, SYGVNS. V trimming: 4 bases; J trimming: 4 bases; junction bases outside the gene matches: 16. The CDR3 is 18 amino acids. CDR3 nucleotide sequence: TGTGCCAGCAGTGCGCTAATCCCCGGGACAGGGATTGCCACTGAAGCTTTCTTT. Residues: CASSALIPGTGIATEAFF.

The chain recombines TRBV10-2 with TRBJ2-2; D is undetermined. The CDR3 totals 11 residues. Germline V lookup: CDR1 WSHSY, CDR2 SAAADI. V was clipped by 5 bases and J by 5 bases, with 3 bases between them. In DNA, the CDR3 is TGCGCCAGCAGTCATACCGGGGAGCTGTTTTTT. This codes for CASSHTGELFF.

This chain connects TRBV4-1 to TRBJ1-5; D perhaps matches TRBD1 (6 bases). V was trimmed by 1 base and J by 4 bases, leaving 8 bases between them. CDR3 size: 14 residues. Germline loops: CDR1 MGHRA, CDR2 YSYEKL. The CDR3 region has the DNA TGCGCCAGCAGCCAAGGGACAGCAAATCAGCCCCAGCATTTT. Translating gives CASSQGTANQPQHF.

The chain is built from TRBV28 and TRBJ1-1, with 7 bases identical to TRBD1. The CDR3 extends over 14 amino acids. Trimming at V came to 5 bases and at J to 6 bases, leaving 9 bases not matched to a gene. From germline, CDR1 is MDHEN and CDR2 SYDVKM. CDR3 coding DNA: TGTGCCAGCAGTGAGACAGGGTATGGGGCTGAAGCTTTCTTT. It specifies CASSETGYGAEAFF.

This chain joins TRBV27 and TRBJ2-4, with a weak D call TRBD1 (7 bases). This CDR3 contains 18 residues. Germline values: CDR1 MNHEY, CDR2 SMNVEV (reference sequence). V lost 5 bases and J 0 bases, leaving 20 bases between the germline ends. This chain's CDR3 is CASSPMTGTELAKNIQYF. The CDR3 region has the DNA TGTGCCAGCAGTCCGATGACAGGGACTGAGCTAGCCAAAAACATTCAGTACTTC.

This clone appeared a few times. V gene TRBV27 combines with J gene TRBJ1-5; TRBD1 matches at 9 bases. Germline CDR1 MNHEY, CDR2 SMNVEV (reference sequence). The CDR3 totals 15 residues. V lost 5 bases to trimming and J lost 4 bases; unmatched junction nucleotides: 6. The CDR3 protein is CASSPGQGTNQPQHF. The CDR3 region has the DNA TGTGCCAGCAGTCCCGGACAGGGGACTAATCAGCCCCAGCATTTT.

This chain joins TRBV29-1 and TRBJ2-6; unclear D gene. V was pared by 4 bases and J by 1 base, with 11 bases between. The CDR3 loop spans 15 amino acids. Looked up from germline, CDR1 is SQVTM and CDR2 is ANQGSEA. CDR3 DNA: TGCAGCGTTGCTCCTCTATCTTCTGGGGCCAACGTCCTGACTTTC. This codes for CSVAPLSSGANVLTF.

V is TRBV20-1 and J is TRBJ2-3; TRBD2 matches at 9 bases. Losses at the gene ends were 3 bases for V and 2 bases for J; bases not matched to a gene: 3. CDR1 is DFQATT and CDR2 is SNEGSKA in the germline V gene (reference sequence). This CDR3 is 14 amino acids long. CDR3 bases: TGCAGTGCTAGTAGCGGGGGATCCACAGATACGCAGTATTTT. This translates into CSASSGGSTDTQYF.

The chain has TRBV7-9 and TRBJ2-7; no clear D. V lost 4 bases, J lost 0 bases, and 4 bases lay in between. There are 12 residues in the CDR3. Germline assignment: CDR1 SEHNR and CDR2 FQNEAQ (reference sequence). CDR3 nucleotides: TGTGCCAGCAGCTCCCTCTCCTACGAGCAGTACTTC. Its translation is CASSSLSYEQYF.

V gene TRBV6-5 combines with J gene TRBJ1-3; no firm D call. V lost 6 bases, J lost 4 bases, and 16 bases lay in between. The CDR3 covers 15 residues. Germline loops: CDR1 MNHEY, CDR2 SVGAGI. The CDR3 reads CASSPSGVQGNTIYF. CDR3 sequence (DNA): TGTGCCAGCAGCCCCTCCGGGGTCCAAGGAAACACCATATATTTT.